A selection of T cell receptor beta chains follows, all from one sample in a study of cytomegalovirus exposure and HLA in healthy donors. Assay: immunoSEQ multiplex PCR; the TCRdb copy retains only in-frame clones and omits some. The table has approximately 170,000 clones, 70% to 80% seen once. The sample consisted of PBMCs. The receptors were sampled from a young woman in good health and CMV-seropositive. Both conserved end residues are part of each CDR3. D genes are given only for firm matches. Some rows mark clone size as missing; the rest say once, few, many or name a class of expanded clone.

abundance	v_gene	d_gene	j_gene	CDR3nt	CDR3aa
-	TRBV9	-	TRBJ1-5	TGTGCCAGCAGCGTAGCAGGGATCAGCAATCAGCCCCAGCATTTT	CASSVAGISNQPQHF
once	TRBV27	TRBD1	TRBJ2-7	TGTGCCAGCAGTTTTTTTTCTACAGGGGTAGGAAACGAGCAGTACTTC	CASSFFSTGVGNEQYF
-	TRBV7-8	TRBD1	TRBJ1-5	TGTGCCAGCAGCTTAGTTTTCGACAGGGGGCAGCCCCAGCATTTT	CASSLVFDRGQPQHF
-	TRBV19	-	TRBJ2-2	TGTGCCAGTAGTCCCCGACACTTAACCGGGGAGCTGTTTTTT	CASSPRHLTGELFF
once	TRBV28	-	TRBJ2-7	TGTGCCAGCAGTTTACAGGGGATCAACTACGAGCAGTACTTC	CASSLQGINYEQYF
few	TRBV9	-	TRBJ2-3	TGTGCCAGCAGCACCCAGACAGATACGCAGTATTTT	CASSTQTDTQYF
-	TRBV10-2	TRBD1	TRBJ2-2	TGCGCCAGCACCGCCCTCGGACAGGGAGGCACCGGGGAGCTGTTTTTT	CASTALGQGGTGELFF
-	TRBV6-4	-	TRBJ2-1	TGTGCCAGCAGTGACCAACCGAGGGAGGAGCAGTTCTTC	CASSDQPREEQFF
few	TRBV9	-	TRBJ1-1	TGTGCCAGCAGCGGGGGGGGATGGAACACTGAAGCTTTCTTT	CASSGGGWNTEAFF
-	TRBV4-3	-	TRBJ2-5	TGCGCCAGCAGCCAAGATGCGGTAGGGAGGCAGACCCAGTACTTC	CASSQDAVGRQTQYF
-	TRBV2	TRBD2	TRBJ2-1	TGTGCCAGCAATCTAGCGGGGGGGCTCGCCTACAATGAGCAGTTCTTC	CASNLAGGLAYNEQFF
-	TRBV5-1	TRBD1	TRBJ2-4	TGCGCCAGCAGCTTGGGGGACAGGGTAGCCAAAAACATTCAGTACTTC	CASSLGDRVAKNIQYF
-	TRBV6-5	TRBD1	TRBJ2-7	TGTGCCAGCAGCAGACCACAGGGGGAGCAGTACTTC	CASSRPQGEQYF
-	TRBV5-6	TRBD1	TRBJ1-1	TGTGCCAGCAGCTTCGGGACAGGAATGAACACTGAAGCTTTCTTT	CASSFGTGMNTEAFF
-	TRBV29-1	TRBD1	TRBJ1-6	TGCAGCGTCCGGACAGGGGGCTATAATTCACCCCTCCACTTT	CSVRTGGYNSPLHF
few	TRBV9	TRBD1	TRBJ1-2	TGTGCCAGCAGCGTAGGGGGACAGCCCTATGGCTACACCTTC	CASSVGGQPYGYTF
few	TRBV7-9	-	TRBJ2-7	TGTTCCAGCAGCTTAGACCAGACCTACGAGCAGTACTTC	CSSSLDQTYEQYF
-	TRBV5-1	-	TRBJ2-2	TGCGCCAGCAGCCCTGGGTGGGGCGCGCGTGGCGGGGAGCTGTTTTTT	CASSPGWGARGGELFF
few	TRBV19	-	TRBJ2-7	TGTGCCAGTAGTATAGTACCGACGAGGGAGCAGTACTTC	CASSIVPTREQYF
-	TRBV11-2	TRBD2	TRBJ2-5	TGTGCCAGCAGCCGGACTAGCGGGGGGGAGACCCAGTACTTC	CASSRTSGGETQYF
few	TRBV20-1	-	TRBJ1-1	TGCAGTGCTAGAGGGGGCGAAGCTTTCTTT	CSARGGEAFF
-	TRBV9	-	TRBJ2-7	TGTGCCAGCAGCGTAAGCGGGACAGGTACCTACGAGCAGTACTTC	CASSVSGTGTYEQYF
few	TRBV6-1	-	TRBJ1-1	TGTGCCAGCAGGCCCCACGGGAACACTGAAGCTTTCTTT	CASRPHGNTEAFF
-	TRBV10-3	TRBD1	TRBJ1-2	TGTGCCATCAGCGTTCGGACAGGGCCTCCTAGGGGTGGCTACACCTTC	CAISVRTGPPRGGYTF
-	TRBV28	-	TRBJ2-3	TGTGCCAGCAGTCCACATCGCACAGATACGCAGTATTTT	CASSPHRTDTQYF
-	TRBV6-1	-	TRBJ1-5	TGTGCCAGCAGTTCCGGGACACATAGCAATCAGCCCCAGCATTTT	CASSSGTHSNQPQHF
-	TRBV14	-	TRBJ1-5	TGTGCCAGCAGCGGGTCAGGGATCAATCAGCCCCAGCATTTT	CASSGSGINQPQHF
-	TRBV5-4	TRBD2	TRBJ2-1	TGTGCCAGCAGCTTCTCTAGCGGGTACAATGAGCAGTTCTTC	CASSFSSGYNEQFF
-	TRBV19	TRBD1	TRBJ2-5	TGTGCCAGTAGCTCAGGGGGCCCGGGAGAGACCCAGTACTTC	CASSSGGPGETQYF
-	TRBV4-1	-	TRBJ2-5	TGCGCCAGCAGCCAAGATGGAGGGGGCCTAGAGACCCAGTACTTC	CASSQDGGGLETQYF
-	TRBV13	TRBD1	TRBJ1-1	TGTGCCAGCAGGCAGTTCGGACAGGGACATAACACTGAAGCTTTCTTT	CASRQFGQGHNTEAFF
-	TRBV10-3	TRBD1	TRBJ2-7	TGTGCCATCAGCCCGGGACAGGGTGTGGAGCAGTACTTC	CAISPGQGVEQYF
-	TRBV7-2	-	TRBJ1-1	TGTGCCAGCCTGCGAGGCTTGTCTGAAGCTTTCTTT	CASLRGLSEAFF
-	TRBV15	-	TRBJ1-5	TGTGCCACCCCTCCTAGAGGAGCTAATCAGCCCCAGCATTTT	CATPPRGANQPQHF
-	TRBV10-1	-	TRBJ2-1	TGCGCCAGCAGTGAGTACCCGGGGGGCGTTGAGCAGTTCTTC	CASSEYPGGVEQFF
-	TRBV19	TRBD2	TRBJ2-3	TGTGCCAGTAGTATAGGAAGGACTAGCGGGGTTGGCACAGATACGCAGTATTTT	CASSIGRTSGVGTDTQYF
-	TRBV25-1	-	TRBJ2-2	TGTGCCAGCAGTGAATTAGCGGTAGGGAACACCGGGGAGCTGTTTTTT	CASSELAVGNTGELFF
few	TRBV30	-	TRBJ1-1	TGTGCCTGGAGTGTACGGCGAGGGAACACTGAAGCTTTCTTT	CAWSVRRGNTEAFF
-	TRBV7-2	TRBD1	TRBJ2-1	TGTGCCAGCAGACGACAGGGGAATTTACATGAGCAGTTCTTC	CASRRQGNLHEQFF